The 30 T cell receptor beta chains below were found in one sample sequenced in a study of CD8+ T cells in alopecia areata. RNA was extracted and reverse transcribed into cDNA as the sequencing template. Assay: immunoSEQ multiplex PCR; the TCRdb copy retains only in-frame clones and omits some. The sample contains some 170,000 clones, roughly 66% of which appear only once. This specimen consisted of CD8+ T cells sorted from blood, obtained at week 0. All receptors derive from a human donor with alopecia areata.

The rearrangement uses TRBV19 and TRBJ2-7; tentatively, D is TRBD1 (6 bases). This CDR3 comprises 13 residues. Between the trimmed V and J ends, which lost 5 bases and 6 bases, there was a span of 14 bases. Germline-derived CDR1 and CDR2 are LNHDA and SQIVND (reference sequence). The CDR3 coding sequence is TGTGCCAGTAGTGTCTCGGACAGCACCGAGCAGTACTTC. Residues: CASSVSDSTEQYF. Together with reference TRBV19 and TRBJ2-7, the CDR3 gives the full variable domain: DGGITQSPKYLFRKEGQNVTLSCEQNLNHDAMYWYRQDPGQGLRLIYYSQIVNDFQKGDIAEGYSVSREKKESFPLTVTSAQKNPTAFYLCASSVSDSTEQYFGPGTRLTVT.

This rearrangement joins TRBV30 to TRBJ1-6, with D uncertain. Trimming took off 6 bases at V and 0 bases at J, with 15 bases between the two ends. Germline V gene data show CDR1 as GTSNPN and CDR2 as SVGIG (reference sequence). There are 16 residues in the CDR3. The CDR3 region is CACGHQFSSYNSPLHF. CDR3 nucleotide sequence: TGTGCCTGTGGTCACCAATTCAGCTCCTATAATTCACCCCTCCACTTT.

This clone was counted only a few times. V is TRBV7-9 and J is TRBJ1-2; D is perhaps TRBD1 (6 bases). This CDR3 contains 15 residues. Per the germline V gene, CDR1 is SEHNR and CDR2 is FQNEAQ (reference sequence). Trimming left V 1 base short and J 8 bases short, with 17 bases between. The CDR3 sequence is CASSLGGAGDGGYTF. As DNA, the CDR3 is TGTGCCAGCAGCTTAGGCGGCGCAGGGGATGGCGGCTACACCTTC.

The rearrangement links TRBV30 to TRBJ1-1; 8 bases match TRBD1. J lost 4 bases, V lost 2 bases, and 0 bases had no gene match. Germline V gene lookup returns CDR1 GTSNPN and CDR2 SVGIG (reference sequence). This CDR3 has 12 residues. For the CDR3, the DNA is TGTGCCTGGAGTACAGGGGGCACTGAAGCTTTCTTT. Translating it yields CAWSTGGTEAFF. The full variable domain, its missing parts supplied by reference TRBV30 and TRBJ1-1, is SQTIHQWPATLVQPVGSPLSLECTVEGTSNPNLYWYRQAAGRGLQLLFYSVGIGQISSEVPQNLSASRPQDRQFILSSKKLLLSDSGFYLCAWSTGGTEAFFGQGTRLTVV.

J is TRBJ1-6 and V is TRBV15, with TRBD1 matching over 7 bases. Germline V gene data show CDR1 as LNHNV and CDR2 as YYDKDF (reference sequence). V was pared by 4 bases and J by 5 bases, with 2 bases of the junction left unmatched. CDR3 length: 14 amino acids. The CDR3 loop is CATSTGGHNSPLHF. In DNA, the CDR3 is TGTGCCACCAGCACAGGGGGTCATAATTCACCCCTCCACTTT.

CDR3 DNA sequence: TGCGCCAGCAGCCAATATAAGGACAGAGAGGACTATGGCTACACCTTC. This translates into CASSQYKDREDYGYTF. This rearrangement joins TRBV4-1 to TRBJ1-2; possible D gene TRBD1, 6 bases. V lost 2 bases, J lost 3 bases, and 16 bases lay in between. Germline CDR1 MGHRA, CDR2 YSYEKL. The CDR3 length is 16 residues.

The gene calls are TRBV7-2 and TRBJ2-5; D perhaps matches TRBD1 (7 bases). This CDR3 spans 16 amino acids. V lost 5 bases and J 3 bases, leaving 19 bases between the germline ends. Germline V gives CDR1 SGHTA, CDR2 FQGNSA. CDR3 sequence reads: CASSAGGPASKETQYF. DNA for the CDR3: TGTGCCAGCAGCGCAGGGGGGCCAGCGAGTAAAGAGACCCAGTACTTC.

The table lists this clone with a few counts. The V gene is TRBV27, the J gene TRBJ2-1; 11 bases fit TRBD2. CDR1 is MNHEY, CDR2 SMNVEV, per germline (reference sequence). V was clipped by 1 base and J by 9 bases; unmatched bases: 2. There are 14 residues in the CDR3. The CDR3 reads CASSLFSGGAEQFF. The CDR3 nucleotides are TGTGCCAGCAGTTTATTTAGCGGGGGGGCTGAGCAGTTCTTC.

This clone was seen more than once but under ten times. The chain carries TRBV23-1 and TRBJ2-3, with D perhaps matching TRBD1 (5 bases). TRBV23-1 is placed among ORFs of uncertain function. The V end was cut by 3 bases, the J end by 7 bases, with 8 bases between. This CDR3 has 12 amino acids. CDR3 DNA sequence: TGCGCCAGCAGTCATAGGGGAAATACGCAGTATTTT. Its protein product is CASSHRGNTQYF.

Concerning this clone: This CDR3 is also generated by other DNA sequences in the sample. This chain joins TRBV27 and TRBJ2-5; maybe TRBD2 (6 bases). From germline, CDR1 is MNHEY and CDR2 SMNVEV (reference sequence). The ends were cut back, 7 bases at V and 5 bases at J, with 17 bases in the middle. This CDR3 has 14 residues. CDR3 DNA: TGTGCCAGCAAGATGAGGGCAGGGAGGGAGACCCAGTACTTC. Translated: CASKMRAGRETQYF.

The chain joins TRBV11-2 to TRBJ2-2, with 8 bases aligning to TRBD2. CDR3 size: 14 residues. Trimming at V came to 8 bases and at J to 3 bases, leaving 5 bases not matched to a gene. CDR1 is SGHAT and CDR2 is FQNNGV in the germline V gene. CDR3 sequence reads: CASPGGGYTGELFF. Here the CDR3 DNA reads TGTGCCAGCCCCGGGGGGGGTTACACCGGGGAGCTGTTTTTT.

This chain links TRBV5-6 with TRBJ2-1; 8 bases map to TRBD2. The CDR3 consists of 16 residues. J was trimmed by 8 bases and V by 3 bases; bases with no gene match: 13. The V gene's germline CDR1 is SGHDT and CDR2 YYEEEE. CDR3 in amino acids: CASSWGTSGPAHEQFF. The CDR3 DNA follows: TGTGCCAGCAGCTGGGGCACTAGCGGCCCAGCTCATGAGCAGTTCTTC.

The chain carries TRBV4-1 and TRBJ2-5, with D possibly called TRBD1 or TRBD2 (5 bases each). The CDR3 contains 12 residues. The germline V gene has CDR1 MGHRA and CDR2 YSYEKL. V gave up 8 bases and J gave up 3 bases, with 10 bases separating them. The CDR3 is CASGGVEETQYF. The DNA of the CDR3 is TGCGCCAGCGGGGGTGTTGAAGAGACCCAGTACTTC.

V is TRBV7-9 and J is TRBJ1-2; no clear D gene. The germline gives CDR1 SEHNR, CDR2 FQNEAQ (reference sequence). The CDR3 sequence is 14 residues long. The V and J ends lost 0 bases and 0 bases respectively, with 5 bases between them. CDR3 sequence reads: CASSLAAANYGYTF. The CDR3 DNA sequence: TGTGCCAGCAGCTTAGCTGCAGCTAACTATGGCTACACCTTC. The complete variable domain, with remaining parts taken from reference TRBV7-9 and TRBJ1-2, reads DTGVSQNPRHKITKRGQNVTFRCDPISEHNRLYWYRQTLGQGPEFLTYFQNEAQLEKSRLLSDRFSAERPKGSFSTLEIQRTEQGDSAMYLCASSLAAANYGYTFGSGTRLTVV.

The chain links TRBV29-1 to TRBJ2-5; tentatively, D is TRBD1 (7 bases). V dropped 7 bases and J dropped 2 bases, with 17 bases sitting between them. This CDR3 contains 14 residues. Looked up from germline, CDR1 is SQVTM and CDR2 is ANQGSEA. The CDR3 nucleotides read TGCAGCGCTTGGAGCTCAGGGGGGCAAGAGACCCAGTACTTC. This sequence encodes CSAWSSGGQETQYF.

The chain recombines TRBV30 with TRBJ2-7, with D tentatively TRBD1 (6 bases). Trimming pared 1 base from V and 1 base from J, leaving 17 bases between. This CDR3 has 16 residues. Germline CDR1 GTSNPN, CDR2 SVGIG (reference sequence). The CDR3 nucleotides read TGTGCCTGGAGTGGGGCAGGGGCCGAAGTTTCCTACGAGCAGTACTTC. Its protein product is CAWSGAGAEVSYEQYF. Full variable domain (missing parts from reference TRBV30 and TRBJ2-7): SQTIHQWPATLVQPVGSPLSLECTVEGTSNPNLYWYRQAAGRGLQLLFYSVGIGQISSEVPQNLSASRPQDRQFILSSKKLLLSDSGFYLCAWSGAGAEVSYEQYFGPGTRLTVT.

The rearrangement links TRBV27 to TRBJ1-5; the match to TRBD1 covers 9 bases. This CDR3 spans 15 amino acids. V was pared by 6 bases and J by 1 base, with 4 bases of the junction left unmatched. Germline V gene sequence: CDR1 MNHEY, CDR2 SMNVEV (reference sequence). CDR3 loop: CASSGTGQSNQPQHF. CDR3 bases: TGTGCCAGCAGCGGGACAGGGCAGAGCAATCAGCCCCAGCATTTT.

V and J are TRBV1 and TRBJ2-7; the table's D call, TRBD2, has no DNA check behind it. TRBV1 is a documented pseudogene. The length of the CDR3 is 17 residues. The CDR3 here is CTSSQARGTLTSYEQYF. The CDR3 DNA follows: TGCACCAGCAGCCAAGCACGCGGGACTCTGACTTCCTACGAGCAGTACTTC.

V usage is TRBV29-1 and J usage is TRBJ2-7, with no clear D. Germline CDR1 SQVTM, CDR2 ANQGSEA. V dropped 7 bases and J dropped 1 base, with 8 bases sitting between them. The CDR3 length is 11 residues. The CDR3: CSAEESYEQYF. DNA for the CDR3: TGCAGCGCCGAGGAATCCTACGAGCAGTACTTC.

J is TRBJ2-6 and V is TRBV6-5; D is ambiguous. Looked up from germline, CDR1 is MNHEY and CDR2 is SVGAGI. The germline V and J ends were trimmed by 6 bases and 1 base, with 10 bases remaining between them. The CDR3 spans 15 residues. Here the CDR3 DNA reads TGTGCCAGCAGCCCCAGTCGGTCTGGGGCCAACGTCCTGACTTTC. This translates into CASSPSRSGANVLTF.

The chain links TRBV27 to TRBJ2-3, with D tentatively TRBD2 (5 bases). CDR1 MNHEY and CDR2 SMNVEV come from the germline V gene (reference sequence). The CDR3 has 14 residues. V shed 2 bases and J shed 0 bases, with 6 bases lying between them. This chain's CDR3 is CASSLPGSTDTQYF. In nucleotides, the CDR3 is TGTGCCAGCAGTTTACCGGGGAGCACAGATACGCAGTATTTT.

CDR3 in amino acids: CASSEGSGQETQYF. CDR3 in DNA: TGTGCCAGCAGTGAAGGAAGCGGCCAAGAGACCCAGTACTTC. V and J are TRBV2 and TRBJ2-5, with a possible D match to TRBD2 (5 bases). The CDR3 length is 14 residues. Trimming stripped 1 base from V and 1 base from J, with 7 bases between. Germline values: CDR1 SNHLY, CDR2 FYNNEI.

This clone showed up just once. The J gene is TRBJ2-4, the V gene TRBV13; tentative D call: TRBD1 (6 bases). The germline gives CDR1 PRHDT, CDR2 FYEKMQ (reference sequence). V lost 5 bases to trimming and J lost 0 bases, with 14 bases between them. The CDR3 is 16 residues long. CDR3 DNA: TGTGCCAGCAGCCCCCCTGGACAGCTAGCCAAAAACATTCAGTACTTC. Amino acids: CASSPPGQLAKNIQYF.

This chain links TRBV4-2 with TRBJ2-6; D is unresolved. The V gene lost 4 bases and the J gene lost 2 bases, with 9 bases spanning the gap. Germline CDR1 LGHNA, CDR2 YNFKEQ. There are 15 residues in the CDR3. CDR3 DNA sequence: TGTGCCAGCAGCCTTGGGTTAGCTGGGGCCAACGTCCTGACTTTC. Its translation: CASSLGLAGANVLTF.

The genes are TRBV5-1 and TRBJ2-3, with 8 positions matching TRBD2. Trimming at V came to 3 bases and at J to 3 bases, leaving 9 bases not matched to a gene. This CDR3 comprises 16 residues. Germline loops: CDR1 SGHRS, CDR2 YFSETQ. For the CDR3, the DNA is TGCGCCAGCAGCTCTACTTACGGGGGGGTTACAGATACGCAGTATTTT. Its protein product is CASSSTYGGVTDTQYF.

Here the CDR3 reads CAWGDRGGQPQHF. CDR3 in DNA: TGTGCCTGGGGGGACAGGGGCGGACAGCCCCAGCATTTT. The V gene is TRBV30, the J gene TRBJ1-5, with TRBD1 identical over 10 bases. Germline CDR1 is GTSNPN and CDR2 is SVGIG (reference sequence). The V gene end was trimmed by 5 bases and the J gene end by 7 bases; junction bases not matched to a gene: 5. This CDR3 region has 13 residues.

The gene calls are TRBV30 and TRBJ1-1, with D tentatively TRBD1 (5 bases). The CDR3 covers 12 residues. Trimming removed 8 bases at V and 1 base at J, with 11 bases between. Germline lookup yields CDR1 GTSNPN and CDR2 SVGIG (reference sequence). CDR3 coding DNA: TGTGCCCGGGACCTCTGGAACACTGAAGCTTTCTTT. Encoded protein: CARDLWNTEAFF.

A few counts support this clone. The chain recombines TRBV13 with TRBJ1-2; the match to TRBD1 covers 10 bases. This CDR3 is built from 14 residues. The germline CDR1 and CDR2 sequences are PRHDT and FYEKMQ (reference sequence). V lost 5 bases and J lost 4; bases outside the gene matches: 4. CDR3 protein: CASSPGTGVYGYTF. The CDR3, as DNA: TGTGCCAGCAGCCCTGGGACAGGGGTCTATGGCTACACCTTC.

The CDR3: CASSSYTDTQYF. Written as DNA, the CDR3 is TGTGCCAGCAGTTCGTACACAGATACGCAGTATTTT. V gene TRBV5-6 combines with J gene TRBJ2-3; D gene uncertain. Trimming pared 5 bases from V and 2 bases from J, leaving 6 bases between. Germline values: CDR1 SGHDT, CDR2 YYEEEE. The CDR3 is 12 amino acids.

This clone was recorded a few times. This sequence joins TRBV29-1 and TRBJ2-7, with no clear D. The CDR3 has 14 residues. Germline assignment: CDR1 SQVTM and CDR2 ANQGSEA. V was shortened by 0 bases and J by 3 bases, with 12 bases between the two germline ends. CDR3 nucleotides: TGCAGCGTTGAAGAAGCAGGAACCGACTACGAGCAGTACTTC. It codes for CSVEEAGTDYEQYF.